This TCR beta chain was profiled in a study of cytomegalovirus exposure and HLA in healthy donors. Findings of the study overall: It was 160 or so TCR beta chains that were listed as cytomegalovirus-associated. Most TCR sequences showed up rarely, but some public TCRs showed up in many donors.

Worth noting for this clone: Its specificity is not known.

The validation cohort, a group of over a hundred subjects, included the donors and was separate from the roughly 670-subject first cohort. Germline V gene sequence: CDR1 SGHRS, CDR2 YFSETQ. V gave up 2 bases and J gave up 2 bases; unmatched junction bases: 4. The CDR3 runs 15 residues. Profiling relied on immunoSEQ multiplex PCR, and the TCRdb table lists in-frame clones only, not all of them. The repertoire holds approximately 270,000 clones, 90% seen once, with 0.37% in the top ten. The TCR sequence derives from a woman in her late teens or twenties in good health and CMV-seronegative. Material for sequencing was PBMCs. V is TRBV5-1 and J is TRBJ2-3; 8 bases align to TRBD2. Here the CDR3 DNA reads TGCGCCAGCAGCTTTTACGGGGGGGACACAGATACGCAGTATTTT. Encoded protein: CASSFYGGDTDTQYF.